The source of this TCR beta chain is a study of T cell repertoires in cytomegalovirus infection. For the study at large: Public TCR beta signatures marked donors with CMV infection and the matching HLA.

The CDR3 loop spans 14 amino acids. The trim removed 4 bases at V and 4 bases at J, leaving 5 bases unmatched. The germline gives CDR1 DFQATT, CDR2 SNEGSKA (reference sequence). TCRdb used MiXCR to reprocess the reads, holding one entry per CDR3 protein. This sample yields about 250,000 distinct CDR3 sequences, of which more than 9% are seen a single time; 1.6% belongs to the top ten. A word on this clonotype: What it binds is not known.

The study, taken as a whole, reports: Summed frequency of public TCR beta families distinguished CMV carriers with the relevant HLA. HLA-C-restricted CMV-specific TCR beta clonotypes prevailed in the ex vivo response.

Input material: PBMCs. The receptor's source is a human donor in good health (CMV status not recorded). Some clones in this sample may be carry-over from other donors' samples. The V and J genes are TRBV20-1 and TRBJ2-1; 9 bases align to TRBD2. In DNA form, the CDR3 reads TGCAGTGCTATAGCGGGAGAAGTGTACAATGAGCAGTTCTTC. This translates into CSAIAGEVYNEQFF.